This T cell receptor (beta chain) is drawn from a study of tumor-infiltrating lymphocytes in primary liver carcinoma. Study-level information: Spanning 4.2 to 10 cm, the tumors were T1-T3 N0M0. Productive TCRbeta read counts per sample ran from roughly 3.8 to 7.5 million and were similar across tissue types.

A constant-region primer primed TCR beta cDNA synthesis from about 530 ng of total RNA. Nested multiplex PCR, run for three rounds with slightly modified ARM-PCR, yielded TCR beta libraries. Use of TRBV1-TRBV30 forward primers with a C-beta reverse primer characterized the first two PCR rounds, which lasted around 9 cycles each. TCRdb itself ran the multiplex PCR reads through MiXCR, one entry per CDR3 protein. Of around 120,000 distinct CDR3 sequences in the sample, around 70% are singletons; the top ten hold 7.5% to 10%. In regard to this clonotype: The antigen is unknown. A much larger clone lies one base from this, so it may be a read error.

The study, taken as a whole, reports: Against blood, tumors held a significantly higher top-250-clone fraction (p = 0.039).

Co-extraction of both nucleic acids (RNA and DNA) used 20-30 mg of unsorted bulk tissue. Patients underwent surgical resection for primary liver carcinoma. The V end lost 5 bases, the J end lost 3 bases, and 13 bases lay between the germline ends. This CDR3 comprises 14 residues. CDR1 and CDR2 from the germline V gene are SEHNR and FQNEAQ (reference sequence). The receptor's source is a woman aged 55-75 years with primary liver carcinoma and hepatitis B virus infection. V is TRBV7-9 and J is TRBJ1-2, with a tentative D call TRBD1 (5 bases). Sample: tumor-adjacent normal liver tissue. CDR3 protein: CASSPPGPYYGYTF. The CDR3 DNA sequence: TGTGCCAGCAGCCCCCCGGGACCGTACTATGGCTACACCTTC.